These 5 T cell receptor beta chains came from one sample sequenced in a study of cytomegalovirus exposure and HLA in healthy donors. The PCR was carried out with 60 Vbeta primers and 13 Jbeta primers. Data came from immunoSEQ multiplex PCR; TCRdb stores just in-frame clones and leaves some out. The sample holds about 60,000 clones, around four fifths seen once. Sequencing was done on a sample of PBMCs. The origin of the receptors is a young man in good health and CMV-seronegative.

The chain recombines TRBV29-1 with TRBJ2-1; 9 bases match TRBD1. Trimming cost V 1 base and J 9 bases; bases outside gene matches: 7. Germline CDR1 is SQVTM and CDR2 is ANQGSEA. This CDR3 is built from 14 residues. The CDR3 DNA reads TGCAGCGTTGAAGGGACAGGGGCCTATGGTGAGCAGTTCTTC. It yields the protein CSVEGTGAYGEQFF.

This clone was observed a few times. This chain links TRBV5-1 with TRBJ1-1; D is unclear. The CDR3 runs to 14 residues. CDR1 SGHRS and CDR2 YFSETQ come from the germline V gene. With 4 bases removed from V and 1 base from J, the gap between germline ends came to 11 bases. The CDR3 sequence: CASSLNSGNTEAFF. In DNA form, the CDR3 reads TGCGCCAGCAGCCTTAATTCAGGGAACACTGAAGCTTTCTTT.

This chain joins TRBV30 and TRBJ2-7, with 8 nucleotides matching TRBD1. The CDR3 has 14 residues. The trim removed 2 bases at V and 4 bases at J, leaving 7 bases unmatched. In germline, CDR1 is GTSNPN, CDR2 SVGIG (reference sequence). CDR3: CAWSRRTGRYEQYF. The CDR3 DNA is TGTGCCTGGAGTAGAAGGACAGGGCGGTACGAGCAGTACTTC.

The rearrangement uses TRBV7-9 and TRBJ2-1; D might be TRBD2 (7 bases). V lost 1 base and J lost 1, with 20 bases in between. Germline CDR1 SEHNR, CDR2 FQNEAQ (reference sequence). The CDR3 contains 19 residues. For the CDR3, the DNA is TGTGCCAGCAGCTTAGAAGGTTGGGGGAGGGGGTTATCCTACAATGAGCAGTTCTTC. Amino acids: CASSLEGWGRGLSYNEQFF.

V is TRBV30 and J is TRBJ1-4; TRBD1 is a possible D gene (5 bases). The length of the CDR3 is 15 residues. V lost 2 bases to trimming and J lost 4 bases, with 14 bases between them. Germline V gene data show CDR1 as GTSNPN and CDR2 as SVGIG (reference sequence). The CDR3 sequence is CAWSRLGGGNEKLFF. CDR3 sequence (DNA): TGTGCCTGGAGTCGTCTGGGGGGTGGTAATGAAAAACTGTTTTTT.